This paragraph reports one T cell receptor beta chain. There is no known antigen for this receptor. Base quality data are lacking; no much larger clone is found one base away. The library came from 5' RACE. TCRdb names NextSeq 500 as the instrument used. The TCR library protocol attached unique molecular identifiers to individual cDNA molecules to correct for sequencing error and PCR bias. Both TCR alpha and beta chains were sequenced, and tight co-correlation was observed between alpha and beta sequence abundances in each sample. For the original study's pipeline: Decombinator V4 was used to annotate TCR sequences for V gene, J gene and CDR3. Expanded TCRs were defined as changing significantly between any two time points under a Poisson model with p below 0.0001. TCR abundances were normalised to the total number of TCRs sequenced in each sample and reported as counts per million. TRAV1-2 paired with TRAJ12, TRAJ20 or TRAJ33 defined MAIT TCRs, while TRAV10 paired with TRAJ18 defined iNKT TCRs. VDJdb, accessed on 1 November 2021, was searched for TCRs annotated for CMV, EBV and SARS-CoV-2, and TCRs annotated for more than one antigen were excluded. TCRdb ran its own pipeline on the public reads, namely fastp trimming at Q25 and MiXCR clone calling, and kept in-frame beta chains. Duplicate CDR3 protein sequences are folded into a single record with the most common DNA and genes. The V and J calls come from TCRdb's annotation, not from the publication. This sample comprises about 34,000 distinct CDR3 sequences, about 6.5% of them detected only once. 7.5% to 8% of the sample comes from the top ten.

V and J are truncated by 1 base and 4 bases respectively, leaving an intervening sequence of 4 bases. From the cysteine up to the phenylalanine, the CDR3 has a length of 13 residues. Only the CDR3 part of the read is kept: 39 bases, read in frame from the first base. Per the germline V gene, KGHSH is the CDR1 and LQKENI is the CDR2. The sample comes from a study of early T cells in non-severe SARS-CoV-2 infection (dated by TCRdb to the early 2020s). At the level of the whole study: TCR sequencing used bulk RNA from unsorted whole blood, so alpha and beta chains could not be paired.

The study was a case-control design nested within a healthcare worker cohort in London, UK, with weekly nasopharyngeal swab PCR tests and blood sampling. Between 23 and 31 March 2020, the week of the UK lockdown, healthcare workers were enrolled and then followed up weekly for as long as 16 weeks. Broader findings and caveats from the paper: Matching against VDJdb was skewed toward anti-spike CD8 responses, likely underestimated virus-specific expansions, and missed private and CD4 specificities.

The sequence is built from TRBV18 and TRBJ1-4; no D gene is confidently identified. The sequence came from an adult who was a healthcare worker with PCR-confirmed SARS-CoV-2 infection or an uninfected control (not recorded which). The sequencing input was whole blood. The DNA sequence is TGTGCCAGCTCACCACAGCGTAATGAAAAACTGTTTTTT. This encodes CASSPQRNEKLFF. Supplemented by the reference TRBV18 and TRBJ1-4 proteins around the CDR3, the complete variable domain is NAGVMQNPRHLVRRRGQEARLRCSPMKGHSHVYWYRQLPEEGLKFMVYLQKENIIDESGMPKERFSAEFPKEGPSILRIQQVVRGDSAAYFCASSPQRNEKLFFGSGTQLSVL.